The TCR beta chain under discussion was sequenced for a study of blood T cell repertoires in COVID-19. Losses at the gene ends were 3 bases for V and 5 bases for J; bases not matched to a gene: 6. The CDR3 covers 14 residues. Germline CDR1 reads LGHNA; CDR2 reads YSLEER. The table came from immunoSEQ multiplex PCR; TCRdb's copy has only in-frame clones and leaves some out. The sample has approximately 150,000 clones, 80% to 90% seen once. This TCR was recovered from a woman aged 60-70 years with acute or convalescent COVID-19. The chain joins TRBV4-3 to TRBJ2-7; 8 bases line up with TRBD1. Sequenced sample: peripheral blood. The CDR3 coding sequence is TGCGCCAGCAGCCAGCGGGGACAGGCTAACGAGCAGTACTTC. This encodes CASSQRGQANEQYF.